The subject of this entry is one T cell receptor (beta chain). Its specificity is unknown. This entry belongs to a study of cytomegalovirus exposure and HLA in healthy donors. Study-wide context: HLA-typed donors were the source of about 85 million unique TCRs held in an early data release.

Study results and limitations: Later analysis indicated greater clonal expansion among HLA-associated TCR beta chains than among equally common other chains. Later work found that TCR association rates differed between HLA loci; DRB1 had the most and HLA-C the fewest.

V was cut by 4 bases and J by 2 bases, with 12 bases left in between. This CDR3 is built from 15 residues. Germline V gives CDR1 MNHNS, CDR2 SASEGT. Both 60 Vbeta primers and 13 Jbeta primers went into the PCR. Measured with immunoSEQ multiplex PCR; TCRdb has only the in-frame clones, and not every one. The sample yields around 170,000 clones, around 76% seen once. The receptor comes from a middle-aged man in good health and CMV-seronegative. Material for sequencing was PBMCs. The J gene is TRBJ2-1, the V gene TRBV6-1, with TRBD1 as a possible D gene (5 bases). CDR3 coding DNA: TGTGCCAGCAGTGTTCAGGGTGAAGCCTACAATGAGCAGTTCTTC. Translating it yields CASSVQGEAYNEQFF.